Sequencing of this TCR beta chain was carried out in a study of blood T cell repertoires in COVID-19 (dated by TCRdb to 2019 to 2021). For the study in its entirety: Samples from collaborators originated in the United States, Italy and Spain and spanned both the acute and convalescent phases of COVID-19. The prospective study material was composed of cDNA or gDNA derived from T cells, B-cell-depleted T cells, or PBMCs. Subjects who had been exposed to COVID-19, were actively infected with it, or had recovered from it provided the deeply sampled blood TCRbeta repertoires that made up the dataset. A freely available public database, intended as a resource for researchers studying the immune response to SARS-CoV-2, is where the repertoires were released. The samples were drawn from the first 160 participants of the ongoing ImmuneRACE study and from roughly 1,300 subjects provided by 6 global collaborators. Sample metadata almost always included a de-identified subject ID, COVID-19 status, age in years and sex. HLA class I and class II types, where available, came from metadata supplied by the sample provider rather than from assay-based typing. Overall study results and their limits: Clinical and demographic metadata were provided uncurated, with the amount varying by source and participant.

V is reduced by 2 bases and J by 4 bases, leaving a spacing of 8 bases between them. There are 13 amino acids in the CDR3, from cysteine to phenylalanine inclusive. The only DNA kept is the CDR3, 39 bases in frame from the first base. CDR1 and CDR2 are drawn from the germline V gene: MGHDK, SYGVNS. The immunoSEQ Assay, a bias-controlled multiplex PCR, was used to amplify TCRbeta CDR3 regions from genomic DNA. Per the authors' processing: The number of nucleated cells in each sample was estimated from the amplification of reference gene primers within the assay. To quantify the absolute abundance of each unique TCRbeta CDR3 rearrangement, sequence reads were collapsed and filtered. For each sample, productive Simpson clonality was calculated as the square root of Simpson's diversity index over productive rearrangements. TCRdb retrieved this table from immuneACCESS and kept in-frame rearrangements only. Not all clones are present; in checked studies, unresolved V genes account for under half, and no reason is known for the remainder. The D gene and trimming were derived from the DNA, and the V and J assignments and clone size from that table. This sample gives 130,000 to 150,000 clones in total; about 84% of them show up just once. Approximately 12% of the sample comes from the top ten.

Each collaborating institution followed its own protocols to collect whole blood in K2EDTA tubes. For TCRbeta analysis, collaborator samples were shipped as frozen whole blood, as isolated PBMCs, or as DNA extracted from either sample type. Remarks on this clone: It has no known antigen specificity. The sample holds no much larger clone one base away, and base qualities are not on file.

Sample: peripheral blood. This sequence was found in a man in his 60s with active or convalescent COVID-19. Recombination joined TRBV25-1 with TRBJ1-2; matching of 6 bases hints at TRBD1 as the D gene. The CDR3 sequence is CASSEDRSYGYTF. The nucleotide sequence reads TGTGCCAGCAGTGAAGACAGGAGCTATGGCTACACCTTC.